Following are 30 T cell receptor beta chains from one sample sequenced in a study of identical twins. TCRdb itself ran the 5' RACE reads through MiXCR, one entry per CDR3 protein. Of 1,800,000 or so distinct CDR3 sequences listed, about 32% were seen once; the top ten hold about 0.27%. Sequencing was carried out using cord blood. Receptors were obtained from a newborn girl in good health.

Only a few counts were recorded for this clonotype. The chain is built from TRBV7-2 and TRBJ1-2, with TRBD1 matching over 9 bases. Germline V gene data show CDR1 as SGHTA and CDR2 as FQGNSA. The CDR3 totals 14 residues. V gave up 3 bases and J gave up 8 bases; unmatched junction bases: 7. The CDR3 DNA reads TGTGCCAGCAGCTTTCCGGGACAGGGATGGGGCTACACCTTC. Amino acid sequence: CASSFPGQGWGYTF.

The table lists this clonotype with a few counts. The genes are TRBV12-3 or TRBV12-4 and TRBJ2-4; TRBD1 might be the D (6 bases). Trimming left V 5 bases short and J 0 bases short, with 14 bases between. The length of the CDR3 is 16 residues. CDR3 DNA: TGTGCCAGCAGTGCTTCAGGGGCCCTAGCCAAAAACATTCAGTACTTC. Encoded protein: CASSASGALAKNIQYF.

This clonotype was picked up a small number of times. This chain links TRBV5-1 with TRBJ1-1; TRBD1 matches at 8 bases. V shed 4 bases and J 1 base; nucleotides not matched to a gene: 6. Germline V gives CDR1 SGHRS, CDR2 YFSETQ. The CDR3 consists of 15 residues. As DNA, the CDR3 is TGCGCCAGCAGCCGGAGGACAGGGCCGAACACTGAAGCTTTCTTT. Protein product: CASSRRTGPNTEAFF.

V usage is TRBV21-1 and J usage is TRBJ1-4. TRBV21-1 is a pseudogene segment. CDR3 length equals 10 residues. Here the CDR3 DNA reads TGTGCCAGCAATGGGGAAAAACTGTTTTTT. As protein: CASNGEKLFF.

The chain has TRBV5-1 and TRBJ2-1; 13 bases are a match to TRBD2. J gave up 13 bases and V 2 bases, and 9 bases lay outside the gene matches. The CDR3 spans 15 residues. Germline V CDR1 and CDR2: SGHRS, YFSETQ. CDR3 region: CASSFVTSGGAGQFF. The CDR3 DNA sequence: TGCGCCAGCAGCTTTGTCACTAGCGGGGGGGCAGGACAGTTCTTC.

This clonotype has only a few counts. The chain employs TRBV5-1 and TRBJ2-1; TRBD2 agrees at 7 bases. CDR1 and CDR2 (germline): SGHRS, YFSETQ. The CDR3 loop spans 15 amino acids. The V gene end was trimmed by 0 bases and the J gene end by 13 bases; junction bases not matched to a gene: 13. The CDR3 loop reads CASSLDGGGPYAQFF. CDR3 nucleotide sequence: TGCGCCAGCAGCTTGGATGGGGGAGGGCCTTATGCTCAGTTCTTC.

This clonotype appeared many times. The chain couples TRBV28 to TRBJ2-1, with TRBD2 matching over 11 bases. V dropped 9 bases and J dropped 2; count of bases not matched to a gene: 3. There are 14 residues in the CDR3. Germline V gene lookup returns CDR1 MDHEN and CDR2 SYDVKM. CDR3 nucleotides: TGTGCCAGTTTAGCGGGAGGGCCCTACAATGAGCAGTTCTTC. Amino acid sequence: CASLAGGPYNEQFF.

This clonotype was seen many times. The V gene is TRBV2, the J gene TRBJ2-1; unclear D gene. V was shortened by 3 bases and J by 6 bases, with 3 bases between the two germline ends. Germline V lookup: CDR1 SNHLY, CDR2 FYNNEI. The CDR3 sequence is 11 residues long. The CDR3 is CASSEGNEQFF. The CDR3 bases are TGTGCCAGCAGTGAGGGCAATGAGCAGTTCTTC.

In DNA form, the CDR3 reads TGTGCCGGCTGGCTATCAGTTTTCGAGCAGTTCTTC. The encoded protein is CAGWLSVFEQFF. The chain employs TRBV6-1 and TRBJ2-1, with no clear D. Germline CDR1 MNHNS, CDR2 SASEGT. There are 12 residues in the CDR3. The V end lost 11 bases, the J end lost 10 bases, and 18 bases lay between the germline ends.

This clonotype has only a few counts. This chain joins TRBV28 and TRBJ2-1; 12 bases fit TRBD2. J was trimmed by 8 bases and V by 5 bases; bases with no gene match: 13. In germline, CDR1 is MDHEN, CDR2 SYDVKM. CDR3 length: 17 amino acids. This chain's CDR3 is CASSPLNLAGGADEQFF. CDR3 nucleotide sequence: TGTGCCAGCAGTCCGCTCAACCTAGCGGGAGGGGCCGATGAGCAGTTCTTC.

This clonotype has just a few counts. The chain joins TRBV11-2 to TRBJ2-7, with D perhaps TRBD2 (6 bases). V gave up 0 bases and J gave up 5 bases, with 11 bases separating them. Per germline, CDR1 SGHAT and CDR2 FQNNGV. The CDR3 is 14 residues long. For the CDR3, the DNA is TGTGCCAGCAGCTTAGACCGCGGGACCCACGAGCAGTACTTC. Translating it yields CASSLDRGTHEQYF.

Only a few counts were recorded for this clonotype. The rearrangement joins TRBV7-8 to TRBJ1-2, with TRBD1 matching over 9 bases. The J segment lost 8 bases and the V segment lost 2 bases, leaving 9 bases of the junction unmatched. This CDR3 comprises 15 residues. Looked up from germline, CDR1 is SGHVS and CDR2 is FQNEAQ. The CDR3 coding sequence is TGTGCCAGCAGCTTAAGGACAGGGGTGATAGGCGGCTACACCTTC. It yields the protein CASSLRTGVIGGYTF.

V is TRBV10-2 and J is TRBJ2-3; 11 nucleotides match TRBD2. V trimming: 8 bases; J trimming: 0 bases; junction bases outside the gene matches: 10. Germline-derived CDR1 and CDR2 are WSHSY and SAAADI. This CDR3 comprises 17 residues. The DNA of the CDR3 is TGCGCCAGCGGTAGCGGGGGGGTACCCAAAAGCACAGATACGCAGTATTTT. Translated, it gives CASGSGGVPKSTDTQYF.

This clonotype was seen a few times. The chain uses TRBV7-2 and TRBJ1-1; unclear D gene. Germline V gives CDR1 SGHTA, CDR2 FQGNSA. The V and J ends lost 1 base and 0 bases respectively, with 9 bases between them. The CDR3 totals 15 residues. Here the CDR3 DNA reads TGTGCCAGCAGCTTAGAGCAGGCCATGAACACTGAAGCTTTCTTT. Residues: CASSLEQAMNTEAFF.

In its sample, this clonotype was seen many times. Its ends do not fully match the called genes, so a read error is possible. The rearrangement links TRBV5-1 to TRBJ1-2; 9 bases match TRBD1. Per germline, CDR1 SGHRS and CDR2 YFSETQ. CDR3 size: 12 residues. The CDR3 sequence: CASSRTGDGYTF. The CDR3 region has the DNA TGTGCCAGCAGTCGGACAGGGGATGGCTACACCTTC. The full variable domain, rest sourced from reference TRBV5-1 and TRBJ1-2, is KAGVTQTPRYLIKTRGQQVTLSCSPISGHRSVSWYQQTPGQGLQFLFEYFSETQRNKGNFPGRFSGRQFSNSRSEMNVSTLELGDSALYLCASSRTGDGYTFGSGTRLTVV.

This clonotype was detected only a few times. The V gene is TRBV6-5, the J gene TRBJ2-2, with 7 bases lining up with TRBD1. This CDR3 has 16 amino acids. Germline V gives CDR1 MNHEY, CDR2 SVGAGI. V gave up 5 bases and J gave up 0 bases; unmatched junction bases: 6. DNA for the CDR3: TGTGCCAGCAGTCCTCGACAGGGAGCGAACACCGGGGAGCTGTTTTTT. Its translation: CASSPRQGANTGELFF.

The gene calls are TRBV14 and TRBJ1-2; perhaps TRBD1 as D (6 bases). Germline V gene sequence: CDR1 SGHDN, CDR2 FVKESK. Trimming removed 4 bases from V and 7 bases from J, with 16 bases in between. This CDR3 region has 14 residues. The CDR3 nucleotides read TGTGCCAGCAGCCCCTGGGTAACAGGGAGTGGCTACACCTTC. Amino acids: CASSPWVTGSGYTF.

The chain couples TRBV5-1 to TRBJ2-3, with 9 bases lining up with TRBD2. The junction had 8 bases not matched to a gene; V was cut back by 0 bases and J by 3 bases. Germline V gene sequence: CDR1 SGHRS, CDR2 YFSETQ. The CDR3 has 17 residues. The CDR3 reads CASSLAGGGARTDTQYF. In DNA form, the CDR3 reads TGCGCCAGCAGCTTGGCTGGCGGGGGGGCCCGGACAGATACGCAGTATTTT.

This clonotype was counted between two and nine times. The chain combines TRBV27 with TRBJ2-5, with 7 nucleotides matching TRBD1. Trimming took 6 bases from V and 2 from J; bases not matched to a gene: 6. In germline, CDR1 is MNHEY, CDR2 SMNVEV (reference sequence). CDR3 size: 14 residues. The CDR3 region has the DNA TGTGCCAGCAGATTTAACAGGGGTCAAGAGACCCAGTACTTC. Translation: CASRFNRGQETQYF.

V is TRBV29-1 and J is TRBJ2-7; the match to TRBD1 covers 10 bases. In germline, CDR1 is SQVTM, CDR2 ANQGSEA. This CDR3 has 15 amino acids. J gave up 3 bases and V 3 bases, and 8 bases lay outside the gene matches. The chain's CDR3 is CSVEFRDRGSYEQYF. CDR3 nucleotide sequence: TGCAGCGTTGAGTTTCGGGACAGGGGAAGCTACGAGCAGTACTTC.

The V call is TRBV12-3 or TRBV12-4, the J call TRBJ1-1; D is unresolved. V was clipped by 4 bases and J by 0 bases, with 9 bases between them. This CDR3 is built from 14 residues. CDR3 sequence (DNA): TGTGCCAGCAGTTCTCCGTCAGTGAACACTGAAGCTTTCTTT. Protein product: CASSSPSVNTEAFF.

The sample holds one count of this clonotype. CDR3 region: CASRLLGGLRNEQFF. The CDR3 bases are TGTGCCAGCAGACTATTGGGGGGACTACGCAATGAGCAGTTCTTC. The chain joins TRBV7-8 to TRBJ2-1; TRBD2 aligns across 7 bases. This CDR3 has 15 residues. From germline, CDR1 is SGHVS and CDR2 FQNEAQ. Trimming cost V 6 bases and J 6 bases; bases outside gene matches: 11.

V and J are TRBV9 and TRBJ1-4; a weak D match, TRBD1 (6 bases). V shed 0 bases and J shed 5 bases, with 11 bases lying between them. The CDR3 runs to 15 residues. Germline V gives CDR1 SGDLS, CDR2 YYNGEE. The CDR3 reads CASSVEGGRNEKLFF. CDR3 in DNA: TGTGCCAGCAGCGTAGAGGGGGGGCGAAATGAAAAACTGTTTTTT.

The J gene is TRBJ2-5, the V gene TRBV6-5, with TRBD2 identical over 8 bases. The germline CDR1 and CDR2 sequences are MNHEY and SVGAGI. V was clipped by 2 bases and J by 11 bases; unmatched bases: 7. This CDR3 is 13 amino acids long. CDR3 sequence (DNA): TGTGCCAGCAGTTACCCGCAAGCGGGGGAGCAGTACTTC. Translating gives CASSYPQAGEQYF.

This chain connects TRBV27 to TRBJ1-1; D unresolved. The ends were cut back, 5 bases at V and 0 bases at J, with 13 bases in the middle. CDR3 length: 15 amino acids. Germline assignment: CDR1 MNHEY and CDR2 SMNVEV (reference sequence). The chain's CDR3 is CASSPTVAMNTEAFF. For the CDR3, the DNA is TGTGCCAGCAGTCCCACCGTGGCCATGAACACTGAAGCTTTCTTT.

This clonotype was seen a single time. One base away lies a much larger clone, so this may be a sequencing read error. The rearrangement links TRBV29-1 to TRBJ2-1, with a tentative D call TRBD2 (6 bases). The end of the DNA aligns better with TRBJ2-7, so the J call may be wrong. In germline, CDR1 is SQVTM, CDR2 ANQGSEA. CDR3 length equals 15 residues. CDR3 protein: CSVGLGGYSYNEQYF. The CDR3 DNA reads TGCAGCGTTGGGCTTGGGGGGTACTCCTACAATGAGCAGTACTTC.

This clonotype was detected a few times. The chain is built from TRBV7-2 and TRBJ1-1; D gene ambiguous. The CDR3 covers 14 residues. With 3 bases removed from V and 0 bases from J, the gap between germline ends came to 8 bases. The V gene's germline CDR1 is SGHTA and CDR2 FQGNSA. This CDR3 reads CASSFLIMNTEAFF. In nucleotides, the CDR3 is TGTGCCAGCAGCTTTTTAATTATGAACACTGAAGCTTTCTTT. Full variable domain (outside the CDR3, taken from reference TRBV7-2 and TRBJ1-1): GAGVSQSPSNKVTEKGKDVELRCDPISGHTALYWYRQSLGQGLEFLIYFQGNSAPDKSGLPSDRFSAERTGGSVSTLTIQRTQQEDSAVYLCASSFLIMNTEAFFGQGTRLTVV.

This clonotype was observed a handful of times. The V gene is TRBV7-9, the J gene TRBJ1-2; D possibly corresponds to TRBD1 (5 bases). The CDR3 runs 12 residues. The germline CDR1 and CDR2 sequences are SEHNR and FQNEAQ (reference sequence). With 8 bases removed from V and 0 bases from J, the gap between germline ends came to 7 bases. CDR3: CASGAPNYGYTF. The CDR3 nucleotides are TGTGCCAGCGGGGCACCTAACTATGGCTACACCTTC.

The chain couples TRBV10-1 to TRBJ1-3, with 9 bases fitting TRBD1. The V gene's germline CDR1 is WNHNN and CDR2 SYGVQD (reference sequence). The V segment lost 6 bases and the J segment 0 bases; nucleotides outside the gene matches: 6. The CDR3 is 16 amino acids. CDR3 sequence: CASSAGTGSSGNTIYF. The CDR3 coding sequence is TGCGCCAGCAGCGCCGGGACAGGGAGCTCTGGAAACACCATATATTTT.

The V call is TRBV5-1, the J call TRBJ1-2; D possibly corresponds to TRBD1 (5 bases). Trimming removed 0 bases from V and 5 bases from J, with 14 bases in between. The CDR3 contains 15 residues. Germline V gene sequence: CDR1 SGHRS, CDR2 YFSETQ. The CDR3 loop reads CASSLGTTPPYGYTF. The CDR3 DNA reads as TGCGCCAGCAGCTTGGGGACAACCCCCCCTTATGGCTACACCTTC.